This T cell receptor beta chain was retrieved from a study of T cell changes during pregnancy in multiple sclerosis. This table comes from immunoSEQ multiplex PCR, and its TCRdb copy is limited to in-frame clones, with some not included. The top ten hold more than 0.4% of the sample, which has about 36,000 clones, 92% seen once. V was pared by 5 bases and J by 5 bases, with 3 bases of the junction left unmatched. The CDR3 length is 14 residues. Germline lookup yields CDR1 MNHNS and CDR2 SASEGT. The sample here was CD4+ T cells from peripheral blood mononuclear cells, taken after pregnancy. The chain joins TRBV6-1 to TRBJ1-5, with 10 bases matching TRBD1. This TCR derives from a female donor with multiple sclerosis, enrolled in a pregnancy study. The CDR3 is CASSWTGGYQPQHF. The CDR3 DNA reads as TGTGCCAGCAGTTGGACAGGGGGTTATCAGCCCCAGCATTTT.